This note documents a single T cell receptor beta chain sequence. The antigen is not known. The data were obtained in a study of T cells after yellow fever vaccination. Across the study: Where fractions had low cell numbers, libraries were prepared from them with the SMART-Seq v4 Ultra Low Input RNA kit. The study, taken as a whole, reports: It was a weaker secondary response, yet one that peaked faster, at day 5 versus 15. Reappearance after the booster was observed for most primary-vaccination clones (about 96% CD4, over 70% CD8).

TCRdb independently ran MiXCR on the 5' RACE reads; one entry per CDR3 protein. The repertoire holds 500,000 to 650,000 distinct CDR3 sequences, with about 12% as singletons. V was shortened by 8 bases and J by 7 bases, with 12 bases between the two germline ends. The germline V gene encodes CDR1 LNHNV and CDR2 YYDKDF (reference sequence). This CDR3 is 12 amino acids long. This TCR was sampled from a man aged 25-40 years who received the YFV17D yellow fever vaccine. The sequences come from PBMCs, collected on the day of the yellow fever booster vaccination. This chain joins TRBV15 and TRBJ1-5, with unresolved D. Here the CDR3 reads CATETLGQPQHF. For the CDR3, the DNA is TGTGCCACCGAAACGCTTGGGCAGCCCCAGCATTTT.